Included here is one T cell receptor beta chain sequence, with context. One entry per CDR3 protein, called by TCRdb with MiXCR from the RT-PCR reads. The sample has around 200,000 distinct CDR3 sequences, around two fifths seen once. This record comes from a study of patients and donors after allogeneic stem cell transplantation. Input material: blood, either unsorted or a sorted T cell fraction (not recorded which). The TCR originated in a human donor who was either an allogeneic HSCT recipient or a stem cell or donor lymphocyte infusion donor (not recorded which). It is not recorded whose cells these are; they may come from a transplant donor.

The CDR3 DNA follows: TGTGCCACCAGCAGAGATCAGGGGGCCCATCAGCCCCAGCATTTT. Protein sequence: CATSRDQGAHQPQHF. The chain is built from TRBV15 and TRBJ1-5; 8 bases fit TRBD1. The V segment lost 0 bases and the J segment 5 bases; nucleotides outside the gene matches: 3. Germline loops: CDR1 LNHNV, CDR2 YYDKDF (reference sequence). CDR3 size: 15 residues.